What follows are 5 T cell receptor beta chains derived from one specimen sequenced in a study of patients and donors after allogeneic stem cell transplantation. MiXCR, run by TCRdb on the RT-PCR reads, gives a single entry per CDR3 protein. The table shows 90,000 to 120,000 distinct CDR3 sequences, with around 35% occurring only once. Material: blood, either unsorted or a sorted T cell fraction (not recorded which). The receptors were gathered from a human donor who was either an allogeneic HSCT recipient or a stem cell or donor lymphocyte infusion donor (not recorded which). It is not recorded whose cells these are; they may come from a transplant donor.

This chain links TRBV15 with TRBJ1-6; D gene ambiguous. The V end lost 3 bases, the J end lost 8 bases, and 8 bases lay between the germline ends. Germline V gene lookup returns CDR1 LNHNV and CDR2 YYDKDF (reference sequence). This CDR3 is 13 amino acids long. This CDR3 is CATSSSWDSPLHF. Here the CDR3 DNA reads TGTGCCACCAGCAGTTCCTGGGATTCACCCCTCCACTTT.

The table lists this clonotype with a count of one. CDR3 loop: CASSSTGTLQETQYF. The CDR3 DNA sequence: TGTGCCAGCAGTTCGACAGGGACCCTTCAAGAGACCCAGTACTTC. The chain couples TRBV7-9 to TRBJ2-5, with TRBD1 matching 7 bases. CDR1 is SEHNR, CDR2 FQNEAQ, per germline (reference sequence). The CDR3 runs to 15 residues. Trimming at V came to 6 bases and at J to 2 bases, leaving 9 bases not matched to a gene.

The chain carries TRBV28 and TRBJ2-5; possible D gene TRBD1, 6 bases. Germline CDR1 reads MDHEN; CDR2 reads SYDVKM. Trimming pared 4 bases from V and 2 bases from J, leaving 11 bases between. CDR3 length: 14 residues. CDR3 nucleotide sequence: TGTGCCAGCAGTTCCGGGACAAGACAAGAGACCCAGTACTTC. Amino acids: CASSSGTRQETQYF.

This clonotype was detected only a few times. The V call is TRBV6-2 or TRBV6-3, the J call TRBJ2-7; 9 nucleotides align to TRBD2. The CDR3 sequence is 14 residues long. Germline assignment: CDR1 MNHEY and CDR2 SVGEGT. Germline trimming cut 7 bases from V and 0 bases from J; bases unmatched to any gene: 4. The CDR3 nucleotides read TGTGCCAGCATGCTAGCGGGACTCTCCTACGAGCAGTACTTC. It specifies CASMLAGLSYEQYF.

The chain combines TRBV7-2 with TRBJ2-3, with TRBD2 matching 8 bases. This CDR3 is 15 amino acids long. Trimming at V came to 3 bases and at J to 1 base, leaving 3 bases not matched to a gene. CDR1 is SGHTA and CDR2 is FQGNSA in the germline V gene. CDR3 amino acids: CASSFLTSGTDTQYF. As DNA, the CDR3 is TGTGCCAGCAGCTTCCTGACTAGCGGCACAGATACGCAGTATTTT. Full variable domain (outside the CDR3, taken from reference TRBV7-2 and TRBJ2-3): GAGVSQSPSNKVTEKGKDVELRCDPISGHTALYWYRQSLGQGLEFLIYFQGNSAPDKSGLPSDRFSAERTGGSVSTLTIQRTQQEDSAVYLCASSFLTSGTDTQYFGPGTRLTVL.